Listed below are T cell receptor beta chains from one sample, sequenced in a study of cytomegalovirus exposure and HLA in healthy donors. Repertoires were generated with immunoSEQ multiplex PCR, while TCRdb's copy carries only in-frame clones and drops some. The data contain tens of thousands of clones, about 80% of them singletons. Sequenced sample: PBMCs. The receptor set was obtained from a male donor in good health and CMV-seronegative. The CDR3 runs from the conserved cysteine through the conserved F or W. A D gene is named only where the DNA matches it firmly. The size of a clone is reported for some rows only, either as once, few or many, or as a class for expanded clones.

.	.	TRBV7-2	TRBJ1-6	CASSSRSRDLNNSPLHF	TGTGCCAGCAGCTCTCGATCCCGGGATCTTAATAATTCACCCCTCCACTTT
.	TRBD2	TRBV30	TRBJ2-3	CAWSGPGGTQYF	TGTGCCTGGAGCGGTCCGGGGGGTACGCAGTATTTT
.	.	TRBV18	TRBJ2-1	CASQRGDSAYNEQFF	TGTGCCAGCCAAAGGGGGGACAGCGCCTACAATGAGCAGTTCTTC
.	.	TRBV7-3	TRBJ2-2	CASSIIQGTNTGELFF	TGTGCCAGCAGCATAATTCAGGGGACGAACACCGGGGAGCTGTTTTTT
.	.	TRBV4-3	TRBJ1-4	CASSQEGGWVTSNEKLFF	TGCGCCAGCAGCCAAGAAGGAGGGTGGGTCACGAGTAATGAAAAACTGTTTTTT
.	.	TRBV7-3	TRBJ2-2	CASSERARGTGELFF	TGTGCCAGCAGCGAAAGGGCTAGGGGTACCGGGGAGCTGTTTTTT
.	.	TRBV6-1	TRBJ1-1	CASSEGGMNTEAFF	TGTGCCAGCAGTGAGGGGGGGATGAACACTGAAGCTTTCTTT
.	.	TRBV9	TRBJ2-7	CASSVGGGTYEQYF	TGTGCCAGCAGCGTAGGTGGAGGCACCTACGAGCAGTACTTC
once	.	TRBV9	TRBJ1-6	CASSVRERNGSPLHF	TGTGCCAGCAGCGTAAGGGAGCGAAATGGATCACCCCTCCACTTT
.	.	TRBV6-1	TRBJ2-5	CASSRESPETQYF	TGTGCCAGCAGTCGGGAGTCCCCAGAGACCCAGTACTTC
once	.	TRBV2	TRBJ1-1	CASSVLGAETEAFF	TGTGCCAGCAGTGTACTGGGGGCAGAAACTGAAGCTTTCTTT
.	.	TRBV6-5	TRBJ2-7	CASSYFDEQYF	TGTGCCAGCAGTTACTTCGACGAGCAGTACTTC
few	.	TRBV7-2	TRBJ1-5	CASSLAGVYSNQPQHF	TGTGCCAGCAGCTTAGCCGGAGTTTATAGCAATCAGCCCCAGCATTTT
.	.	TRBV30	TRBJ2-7	CAWSVSRSYEQYF	TGTGCCTGGAGTGTATCCAGGTCCTACGAGCAGTACTTC
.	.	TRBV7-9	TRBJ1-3	CASSLDRGGNTIYF	TGTGCCAGCAGCTTAGATCGCGGTGGAAACACCATATATTTT
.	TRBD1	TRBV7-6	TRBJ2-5	CASSLDRGEETQYF	TGTGCCAGCAGCTTAGACAGGGGAGAAGAGACCCAGTACTTC
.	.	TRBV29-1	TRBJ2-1	CSVDRAHRLNEQFF	TGCAGCGTTGACAGGGCACACCGGCTCAATGAGCAGTTCTTC
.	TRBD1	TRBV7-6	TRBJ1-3	CASSSTGAGNTIYF	TGTGCCAGCAGCTCGACAGGGGCTGGAAACACCATATATTTT
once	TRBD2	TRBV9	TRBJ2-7	CASSVAGSGRAIKSWEQYF	TGTGCCAGCAGCGTAGCTGGTAGCGGGAGGGCAATAAAGTCGTGGGAGCAGTACTTC
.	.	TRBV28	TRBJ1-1	CASSLLGRTEAFF	TGTGCCAGCAGTTTACTGGGGAGAACTGAAGCTTTCTTT
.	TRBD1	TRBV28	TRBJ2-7	CASSDRDFSYEQYF	TGTGCCAGCAGCGACAGGGATTTCAGCTACGAGCAGTACTTC
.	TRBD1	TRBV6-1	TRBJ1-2	CASSQTGVYGYTF	TGTGCCAGCAGTCAGACAGGGGTCTATGGCTACACCTTC
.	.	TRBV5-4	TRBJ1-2	CASSPTGFGWDGYTF	TGTGCCAGCAGCCCTACAGGGTTTGGTTGGGATGGCTACACCTTC
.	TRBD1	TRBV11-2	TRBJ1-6	CASSSEGQGNSPLHF	TGTGCCAGCAGTTCCGAAGGACAGGGGAATTCACCCCTCCACTTT
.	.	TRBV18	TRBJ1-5	CASSPQGFEQPQHF	TGTGCCAGCTCACCTCAGGGTTTCGAGCAGCCCCAGCATTTT
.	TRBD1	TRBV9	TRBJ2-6	CASSASGGALAGANVLTF	TGTGCCAGCAGCGCCTCAGGGGGCGCTTTAGCTGGGGCCAACGTCCTGACTTTC
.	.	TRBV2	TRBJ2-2	CASRAERTGELFF	TGTGCCAGCAGGGCGGAGCGCACCGGGGAGCTGTTTTTT
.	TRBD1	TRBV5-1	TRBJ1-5	CASSYRQGKQPQHF	TGCGCCAGCAGTTACCGACAGGGGAAACAGCCCCAGCATTTT
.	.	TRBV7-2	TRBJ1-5	CASSWGGNQPQHF	TGTGCCAGCAGCTGGGGGGGAAATCAGCCCCAGCATTTT